The rows below give T cell receptor beta chains drawn from one sample of a study of T-cell reconstitution after alpha-beta-depleted transplantation in children. Each CDR3 protein gets one entry after TCRdb re-called the PCR reads with MiXCR. The table has 85,000 to 120,000 distinct CDR3 sequences, 6% to 9% seen once. The input for sequencing was PBMCs, taken before TCRalphabeta/CD19-depleted stem cell transplant. Receptors originate from a boy aged 2 to 10 with acute lymphoblastic leukemia, due to receive a stem cell transplant. Each CDR3 is given without its conserved first and last residue. The order of the fields is D gene, V gene, CDR3 protein. A D gene is named only where the DNA matches it firmly.

D: TRBD1
V: TRBV6-4
CDR3: ASSEAGGSGTEAF

D: TRBD2
V: TRBV7-2
CDR3: ASSPIAGTTYEQY

D: TRBD2
V: TRBV20-1
CDR3: SARELAGGAGELF

D: TRBD1
V: TRBV10-1
CDR3: ASSGDSSTDTQY

D: TRBD2
V: TRBV7-2
CDR3: ASSPAPGGVETQY

D: TRBD1
V: TRBV7-9
CDR3: ASSLGDRGPLEDTQY

D: NA
V: TRBV7-9
CDR3: ASSPPSYNEQF

D: NA
V: TRBV27
CDR3: ASGPQGETQY

D: NA
V: TRBV7-7
CDR3: ASSVSGPPSEQF

D: TRBD2
V: TRBV3-1
CDR3: ASSRGLAGSYEQY

D: NA
V: TRBV7-9
CDR3: ASSLREVYGYT

D: NA
V: TRBV11-2
CDR3: ASSSRGREKLF

D: NA
V: TRBV15
CDR3: ATTTYPGGANTGELF

D: NA
V: TRBV5-1
CDR3: ASSSTALSSGNTIY

D: NA
V: TRBV5-4
CDR3: ASTTTNTGELF

D: TRBD1
V: TRBV20-1
CDR3: SAHWTGGISLH

D: TRBD1
V: TRBV2
CDR3: ASSYLDGTGAPGEQY

D: NA
V: TRBV19
CDR3: ASSIWAQSNTEAF

D: NA
V: TRBV29-1
CDR3: SAGGGQGTDTQY

D: NA
V: TRBV5-1
CDR3: ASSFVPSRETQY

D: TRBD2
V: TRBV5-1
CDR3: ASSLDVAGGQETQY

D: NA
V: TRBV12-3/TRBV12-4
CDR3: ASSLTGGRNQPQH

D: NA
V: TRBV27
CDR3: ASSLGGATSTDTQY

D: NA
V: TRBV12-3/TRBV12-4
CDR3: ASSGRVNGNTIY

D: NA
V: TRBV20-1
CDR3: SAPRQLQETQY

D: NA
V: TRBV6-1
CDR3: ASSEEAGPSYEQY

D: NA
V: TRBV12-3/TRBV12-4
CDR3: ASSFRGWASEYTGELF

D: NA
V: TRBV12-3/TRBV12-4
CDR3: ASSMDSEVGELF

D: NA
V: TRBV20-1
CDR3: SARDASTDTQY

D: NA
V: TRBV6-5
CDR3: ASSLSPARRTQY

D: NA
V: TRBV12-3/TRBV12-4
CDR3: ASSFGSFAYEQY

D: NA
V: TRBV10-3
CDR3: AISAGSNQPQH

D: NA
V: TRBV5-1
CDR3: ASSLGGYQETQY

D: NA
V: TRBV5-1
CDR3: ASSVIDNNNEQF

D: NA
V: TRBV5-1
CDR3: ASSFQGGGSTGELF

D: NA
V: TRBV19
CDR3: ASSIVGQGFYNEQF

D: NA
V: TRBV7-2
CDR3: ASSLGLRTAGEPQH

D: NA
V: TRBV10-3
CDR3: AISESRRGSYNEQF

D: NA
V: TRBV7-9
CDR3: ASIPRGGEQY

D: TRBD2
V: TRBV6-4
CDR3: ASQFRGGVGDEQF